Listed below are T cell receptor beta chains from one sample, sequenced in a study of chemoradiotherapy in HPV16-positive cancers. Profiling relied on immunoSEQ multiplex PCR, and the TCRdb table lists in-frame clones only, not all of them. The data hold approximately 12,000 clones, with roughly nine tenths observed a single time. Sample: blood, taken from a patient who underwent chemoradiotherapy. The receptor set was obtained from a human donor with HPV-associated anogenital cancer. Both conserved end residues are part of each CDR3. The D gene is left open where the match is weak. Size is stated for part of the rows, as once, few or many counts, or as a class when the clone is expanded.

length: 13
D: .
size: .
J: TRBJ1-1
V: TRBV5-6
CDR3: CASSSTSNTEAFF
DNA: TGTGCCAGCAGCTCAACATCGAACACTGAAGCTTTCTTT

length: 13
D: .
size: .
J: TRBJ1-1
V: TRBV7-9
CDR3: CASGEGMNTEAFF
DNA: TGTGCCAGTGGGGAAGGCATGAACACTGAAGCTTTCTTT

length: 15
D: .
size: .
J: TRBJ1-1
V: TRBV11-2
CDR3: CASSLDGGKEGEAFF
DNA: TGTGCCAGCAGCTTAGATGGGGGGAAGGAGGGGGAAGCTTTCTTT

length: 15
D: TRBD2
size: .
J: TRBJ2-5
V: TRBV10-2
CDR3: CASKKRGEIPWTQYF
DNA: TGCGCCAGCAAAAAGCGGGGCGAAATCCCCTGGACCCAGTACTTC

length: 12
D: TRBD1
size: .
J: TRBJ2-1
V: TRBV5-1
CDR3: CASSEQGTEQFF
DNA: TGCGCCAGCAGCGAACAGGGGACTGAGCAGTTCTTC

length: 15
D: TRBD1
size: .
J: TRBJ1-2
V: TRBV5-4
CDR3: CASSFSLTGSYGYTF
DNA: TGTGCCAGCAGCTTCTCCCTGACAGGGAGTTATGGCTACACCTTC

length: 13
D: .
size: once
J: TRBJ1-2
V: TRBV7-2
CDR3: CASSSDRLYGYTF
DNA: TGTGCCAGCAGCTCGGACAGATTATATGGCTACACCTTC

length: 16
D: .
size: .
J: TRBJ1-5
V: TRBV7-8
CDR3: CASSQGPVASGQPQHF
DNA: TGTGCCAGCAGCCAGGGACCGGTGGCTTCTGGACAGCCCCAGCATTTT

length: 16
D: .
size: few
J: TRBJ1-1
V: TRBV7-2
CDR3: CASSLRPGGGRTEAFF
DNA: TGTGCCAGCAGCTTAAGGCCCGGCGGGGGGCGAACTGAAGCTTTCTTT

length: 13
D: .
size: .
J: TRBJ1-1
V: TRBV7-9
CDR3: CASSLRQGLRAFF
DNA: TGTGCCAGCAGCTTACGCCAGGGTCTGAGAGCTTTCTTT

length: 14
D: .
size: .
J: TRBJ1-2
V: TRBV5-6
CDR3: CASSLDSPNYGYTF
DNA: TGTGCCAGCAGCTTGGACAGCCCGAACTATGGCTACACCTTC

length: 15
D: .
size: .
J: TRBJ1-5
V: TRBV6-1
CDR3: CASRIQGYSNQPQHF
DNA: TGTGCCAGCAGAATACAGGGCTATAGCAATCAGCCCCAGCATTTT

length: 14
D: .
size: hyperexpanded
J: TRBJ1-1
V: TRBV2
CDR3: CASIVGVRINEAFF
DNA: TGTGCCAGCATTGTTGGGGTCCGAATCAATGAAGCTTTCTTT